The clone carrying this T cell receptor (beta chain) was detected many times. This specimen belongs to a study of blood T cell repertoires in COVID-19. Study in general: In each case, the material was cDNA or gDNA derived from T cells, B-cell-depleted T cells, or PBMCs.

The CDR3 loop spans 17 amino acids. Looked up from germline, CDR1 is SGHRS and CDR2 is YFSETQ. V lost 4 bases, J lost 2 bases, and 6 bases stayed unmatched. Original handling: Estimation of nucleated cell counts was performed using reference gene primer amplification. Using immunoSEQ multiplex PCR, the repertoire was profiled, and TCRdb retains in-frame clones only, with some absent. V and J calls and clone size are copied from that table; D and trimming were computed from the DNA. The profile shows about 61,000 clones, 70% to 80% of them singletons. Sequences were obtained from peripheral blood. The clonotype originates from an elderly man with active or convalescent COVID-19. The chain has TRBV5-1 and TRBJ2-2; 12 bases map to TRBD1. The CDR3 nucleotides are TGCGCCAGCAGCACGGGGACAGGGGGCCCTAACACCGGGGAGCTGTTTTTT. Residues: CASSTGTGGPNTGELFF.